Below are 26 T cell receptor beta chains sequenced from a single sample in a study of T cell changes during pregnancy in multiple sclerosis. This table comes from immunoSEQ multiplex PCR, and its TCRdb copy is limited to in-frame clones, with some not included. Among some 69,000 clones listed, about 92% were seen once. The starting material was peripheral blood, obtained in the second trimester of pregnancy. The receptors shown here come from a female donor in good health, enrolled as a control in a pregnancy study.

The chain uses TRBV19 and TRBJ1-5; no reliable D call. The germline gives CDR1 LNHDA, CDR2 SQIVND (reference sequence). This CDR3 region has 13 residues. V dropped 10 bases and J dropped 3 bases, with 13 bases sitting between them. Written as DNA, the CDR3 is TGTGCCACCTCCCGGGAACACAATCAGCCCCAGCATTTT. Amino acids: CATSREHNQPQHF.

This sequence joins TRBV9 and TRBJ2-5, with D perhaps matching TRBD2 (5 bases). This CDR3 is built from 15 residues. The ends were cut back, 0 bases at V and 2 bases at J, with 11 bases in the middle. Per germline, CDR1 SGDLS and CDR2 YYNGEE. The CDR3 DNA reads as TGTGCCAGCAGCGTAGGCGGGCGGCCTCAAGAGACCCAGTACTTC. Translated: CASSVGGRPQETQYF.

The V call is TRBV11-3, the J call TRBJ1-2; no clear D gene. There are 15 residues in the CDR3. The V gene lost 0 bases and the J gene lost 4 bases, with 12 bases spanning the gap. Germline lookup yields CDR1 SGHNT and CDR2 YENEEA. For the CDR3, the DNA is TGTGCCAGCAGCTTAGACTCTACCGGGGTCTATGGCTACACCTTC. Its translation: CASSLDSTGVYGYTF.

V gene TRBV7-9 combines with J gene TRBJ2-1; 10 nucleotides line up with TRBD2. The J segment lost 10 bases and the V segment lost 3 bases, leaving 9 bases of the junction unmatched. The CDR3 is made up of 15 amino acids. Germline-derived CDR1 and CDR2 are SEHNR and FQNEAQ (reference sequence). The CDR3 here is CASSFSGGFSSEQFF. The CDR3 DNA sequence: TGTGCCAGCAGCTTTAGCGGGGGGTTCAGTTCGGAGCAGTTCTTC.

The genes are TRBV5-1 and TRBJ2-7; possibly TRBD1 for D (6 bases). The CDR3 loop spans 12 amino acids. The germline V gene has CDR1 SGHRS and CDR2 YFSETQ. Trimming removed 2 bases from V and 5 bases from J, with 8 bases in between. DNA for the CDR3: TGCGCCAGCAGCTTCGGACAGAACGAGCAGTACTTC. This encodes CASSFGQNEQYF.

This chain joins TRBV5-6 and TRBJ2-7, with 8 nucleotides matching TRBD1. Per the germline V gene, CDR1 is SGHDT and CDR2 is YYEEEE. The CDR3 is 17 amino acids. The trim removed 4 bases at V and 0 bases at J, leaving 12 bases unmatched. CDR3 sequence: CASSRKGQGRVSYEQYF. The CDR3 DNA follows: TGTGCCAGCAGCAGAAAAGGACAGGGACGAGTCTCCTACGAGCAGTACTTC.

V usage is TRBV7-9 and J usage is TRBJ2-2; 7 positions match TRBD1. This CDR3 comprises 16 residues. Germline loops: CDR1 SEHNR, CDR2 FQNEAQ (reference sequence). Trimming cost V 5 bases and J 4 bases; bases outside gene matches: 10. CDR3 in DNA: TGTGCCAGCAGCCCGACGGGACAGATTCGCACCGGGGAGCTGTTTTTT. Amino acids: CASSPTGQIRTGELFF.

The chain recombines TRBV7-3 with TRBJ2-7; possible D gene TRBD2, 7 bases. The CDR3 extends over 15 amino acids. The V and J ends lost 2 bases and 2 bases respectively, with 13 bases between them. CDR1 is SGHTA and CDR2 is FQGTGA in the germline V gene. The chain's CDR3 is CASSLGGGPTYEQYF. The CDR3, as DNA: TGTGCCAGCAGCTTAGGGGGGGGCCCTACCTACGAGCAGTACTTC.

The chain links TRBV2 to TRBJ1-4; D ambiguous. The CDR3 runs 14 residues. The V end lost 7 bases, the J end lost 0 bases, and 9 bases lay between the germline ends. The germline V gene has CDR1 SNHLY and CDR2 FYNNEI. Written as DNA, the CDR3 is TGTGCCAGCAAGAGGGATACAACTAATGAAAAACTGTTTTTT. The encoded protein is CASKRDTTNEKLFF. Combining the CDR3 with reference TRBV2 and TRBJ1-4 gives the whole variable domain EPEVTQTPSHQVTQMGQEVILRCVPISNHLYFYWYRQILGQKVEFLVSFYNNEISEKSEIFDDQFSVERPDGSNFTLKIRSTKLEDSAMYFCASKRDTTNEKLFFGSGTQLSVL.

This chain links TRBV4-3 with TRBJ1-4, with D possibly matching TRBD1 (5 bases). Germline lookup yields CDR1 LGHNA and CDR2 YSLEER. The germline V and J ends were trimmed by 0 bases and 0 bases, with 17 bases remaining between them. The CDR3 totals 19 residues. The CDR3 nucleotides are TGCGCCAGCAGCCAAGATATCGGGCAGGGATTTTCAACTAATGAAAAACTGTTTTTT. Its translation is CASSQDIGQGFSTNEKLFF.

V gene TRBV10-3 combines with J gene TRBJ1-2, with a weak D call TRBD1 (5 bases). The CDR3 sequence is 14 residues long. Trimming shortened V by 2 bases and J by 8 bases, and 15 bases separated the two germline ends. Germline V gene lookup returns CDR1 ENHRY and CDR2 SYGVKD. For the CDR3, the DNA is TGTGCCATCAGTGAGAGTCAGGGAGGGAGGGGCTACACCTTC. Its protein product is CAISESQGGRGYTF.

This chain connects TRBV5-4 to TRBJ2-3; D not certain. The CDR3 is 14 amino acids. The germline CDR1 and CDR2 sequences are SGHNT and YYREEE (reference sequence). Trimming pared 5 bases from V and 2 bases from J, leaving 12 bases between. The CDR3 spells CASSHLRYTDTQYF. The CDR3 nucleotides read TGTGCCAGCAGTCATCTCCGCTACACAGATACGCAGTATTTT.

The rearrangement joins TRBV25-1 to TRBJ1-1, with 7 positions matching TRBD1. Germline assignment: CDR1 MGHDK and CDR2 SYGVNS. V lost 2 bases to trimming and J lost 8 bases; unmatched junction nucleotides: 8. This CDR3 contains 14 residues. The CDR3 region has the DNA TGTGCCAGCAGTGAACATAACAGGGGAGCCGAAGCTTTCTTT. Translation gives CASSEHNRGAEAFF.

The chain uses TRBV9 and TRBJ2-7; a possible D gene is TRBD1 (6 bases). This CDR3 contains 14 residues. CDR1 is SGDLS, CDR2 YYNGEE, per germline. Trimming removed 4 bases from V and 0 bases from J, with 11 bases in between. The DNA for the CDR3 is TGTGCCAGCAGCCCGGACAGCCGCTCCTACGAGCAGTACTTC. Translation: CASSPDSRSYEQYF.

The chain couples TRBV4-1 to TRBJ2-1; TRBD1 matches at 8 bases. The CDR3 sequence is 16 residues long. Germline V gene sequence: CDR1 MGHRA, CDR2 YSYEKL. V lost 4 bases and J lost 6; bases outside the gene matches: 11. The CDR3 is CASSPTGTGLGNEQFF. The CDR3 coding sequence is TGCGCCAGCAGCCCAACCGGGACAGGACTCGGCAATGAGCAGTTCTTC.

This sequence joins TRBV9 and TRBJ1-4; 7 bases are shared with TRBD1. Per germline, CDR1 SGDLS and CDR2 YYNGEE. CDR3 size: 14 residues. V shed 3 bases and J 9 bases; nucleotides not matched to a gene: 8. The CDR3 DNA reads TGTGCCAGCAGCGAGGGACCACAGGGGAAAAAACTGTTTTTT. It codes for CASSEGPQGKKLFF.

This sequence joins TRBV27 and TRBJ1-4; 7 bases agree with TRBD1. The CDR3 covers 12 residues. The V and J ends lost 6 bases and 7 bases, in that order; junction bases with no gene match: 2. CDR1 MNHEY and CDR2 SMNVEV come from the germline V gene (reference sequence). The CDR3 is CASRRQGEKLFF. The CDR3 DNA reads TGTGCCAGCAGAAGACAGGGTGAAAAACTGTTTTTT.

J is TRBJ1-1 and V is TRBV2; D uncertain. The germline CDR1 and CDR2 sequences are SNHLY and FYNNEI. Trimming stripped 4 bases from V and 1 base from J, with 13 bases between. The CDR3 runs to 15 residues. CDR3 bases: TGTGCCAGCAGTGCCCCCGAGGCCACGAACACTGAAGCTTTCTTT. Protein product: CASSAPEATNTEAFF.

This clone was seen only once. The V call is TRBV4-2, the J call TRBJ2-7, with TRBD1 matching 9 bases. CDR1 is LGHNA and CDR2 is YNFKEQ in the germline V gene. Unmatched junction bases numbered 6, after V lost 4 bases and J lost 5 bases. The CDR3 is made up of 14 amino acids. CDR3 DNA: TGTGCCAGCAGCCCGGGACAGGGCCAACACGAGCAGTACTTC. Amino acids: CASSPGQGQHEQYF.

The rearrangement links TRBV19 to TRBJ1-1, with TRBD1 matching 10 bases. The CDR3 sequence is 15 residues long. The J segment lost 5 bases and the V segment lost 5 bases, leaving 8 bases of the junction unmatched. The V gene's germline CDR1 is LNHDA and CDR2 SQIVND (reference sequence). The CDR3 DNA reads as TGTGCCAGTAGTTCCCGAAGGACAGGGGGGACTGAAGCTTTCTTT. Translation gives CASSSRRTGGTEAFF.

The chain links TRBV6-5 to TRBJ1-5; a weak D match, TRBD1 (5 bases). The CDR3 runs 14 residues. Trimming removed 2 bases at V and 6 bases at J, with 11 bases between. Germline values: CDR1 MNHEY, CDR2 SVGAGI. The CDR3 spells CASSYAGTSQPQHF. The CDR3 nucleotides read TGTGCCAGCAGTTACGCGGGGACTAGTCAGCCCCAGCATTTT.

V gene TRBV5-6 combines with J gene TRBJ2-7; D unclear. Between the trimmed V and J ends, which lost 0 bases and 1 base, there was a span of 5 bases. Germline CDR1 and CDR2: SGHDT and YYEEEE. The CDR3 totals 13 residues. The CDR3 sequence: CASSLVQSYEQYF. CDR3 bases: TGTGCCAGCAGCTTGGTACAGTCCTACGAGCAGTACTTC. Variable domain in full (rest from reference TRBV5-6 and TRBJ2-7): DAGVTQSPTHLIKTRGQQVTLRCSPKSGHDTVSWYQQALGQGPQFIFQYYEEEERQRGNFPDRFSGHQFPNYSSELNVNALLLGDSALYLCASSLVQSYEQYFGPGTRLTVT.

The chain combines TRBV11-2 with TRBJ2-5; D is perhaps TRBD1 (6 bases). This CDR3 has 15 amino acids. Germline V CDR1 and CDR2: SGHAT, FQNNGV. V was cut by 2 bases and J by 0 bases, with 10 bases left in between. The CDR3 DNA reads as TGTGCCAGCAGCTTACGGACAGCTAACCAAGAGACCCAGTACTTC. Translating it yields CASSLRTANQETQYF.

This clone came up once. Here the CDR3 reads CASSPNAITNEKLFF. In DNA form, the CDR3 reads TGTGCCAGCAGCCCCAATGCTATAACTAATGAAAAACTGTTTTTT. The genes are TRBV7-9 and TRBJ1-4; unclear D gene. Trimming stripped 5 bases from V and 1 base from J, with 11 bases between. The CDR3 is 15 residues long. Per germline, CDR1 SEHNR and CDR2 FQNEAQ (reference sequence).

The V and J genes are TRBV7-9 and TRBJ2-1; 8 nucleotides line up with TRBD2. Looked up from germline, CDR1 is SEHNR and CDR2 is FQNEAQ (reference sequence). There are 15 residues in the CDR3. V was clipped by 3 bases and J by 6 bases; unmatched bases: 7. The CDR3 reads CASSFGGGRRNEQFF. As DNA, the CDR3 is TGTGCCAGCAGCTTTGGCGGGGGGCGGCGCAATGAGCAGTTCTTC.

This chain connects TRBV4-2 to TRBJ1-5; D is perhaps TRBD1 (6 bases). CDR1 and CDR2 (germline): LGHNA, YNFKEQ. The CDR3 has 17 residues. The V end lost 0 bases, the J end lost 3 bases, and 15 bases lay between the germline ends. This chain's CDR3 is CASSQDLRGRANQPQHF. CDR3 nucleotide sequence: TGTGCCAGCAGCCAAGATCTCAGGGGTAGGGCCAATCAGCCCCAGCATTTT.